One and the same sample provided the 19 T cell receptor beta chains below, sequenced in a study of T cells in Graves' hyperthyroidism and ophthalmopathy. TCR beta CDR3 sequences were amplified from RNA transcripts. The HTBI set primed first-round TCR CDR3 RT-PCR. In TCRdb, the multiplex PCR reads were re-called with MiXCR into one record per CDR3 protein. The sample records 350,000 to 400,000 distinct CDR3 sequences, approximately 15% being singletons. The sequencing input was blood. All receptors come from a young woman with Graves' hyperthyroidism.

In this sample, this clonotype turned up a few times. The J gene is TRBJ2-2, the V gene TRBV5-6; 8 nucleotides line up with TRBD2. Germline assignment: CDR1 SGHDT and CDR2 YYEEEE. With V trimmed by 5 bases and J by 6 bases, 18 bases remained unmatched. This CDR3 comprises 18 residues. The CDR3 DNA sequence: TGTGCCAGCAGGGCCGGGACTAGAGCATTTTCCATTGCCGGGGAGCTGTTTTTT. Amino acid sequence: CASRAGTRAFSIAGELFF.

The table lists this clonotype with many counts. The chain recombines TRBV7-9 with TRBJ2-1, with D unresolved. The CDR3 covers 16 residues. Germline CDR1 SEHNR, CDR2 FQNEAQ (reference sequence). The ends were cut back, 5 bases at V and 8 bases at J, with 22 bases in the middle. The CDR3 coding sequence is TGTGCCAGCAGCAATAGTAACCCCGTCTTGTTGGATGAGCAGTTCTTC. Protein product: CASSNSNPVLLDEQFF.

Many counts were recorded for this clonotype. V gene TRBV12-3 or TRBV12-4 combines with J gene TRBJ1-5; TRBD1 agrees at 10 bases. V was clipped by 1 base and J by 0 bases; unmatched bases: 6. The CDR3 contains 18 residues. Here the CDR3 DNA reads TGTGCCAGCAGTTTAGGGGGACAGGGGCCCCGTAGCAATCAGCCCCAGCATTTT. Translation: CASSLGGQGPRSNQPQHF.

This clonotype was counted a few times. V is TRBV19 and J is TRBJ2-7; D possibly corresponds to TRBD2 (6 bases). Germline V gene sequence: CDR1 LNHDA, CDR2 SQIVND (reference sequence). The CDR3 has 19 amino acids. Trimming pared 2 bases from V and 1 base from J, leaving 24 bases between. This CDR3 is CASSIRGVVGRGLSYEQYF. CDR3 nucleotide sequence: TGTGCCAGTAGTATACGGGGTGTCGTCGGGAGAGGCCTTTCCTACGAGCAGTACTTC.

This clonotype was counted ten times or more. The chain is built from TRBV27 and TRBJ2-7, with 7 bases lining up with TRBD1. The CDR3 length is 14 residues. Per the germline V gene, CDR1 is MNHEY and CDR2 is SMNVEV (reference sequence). Trimming took 2 bases from V and 5 from J; bases not matched to a gene: 6. CDR3 in DNA: TGTGCCAGCAGTTTAACGGGGACAGCAGACGAGCAGTACTTC. Its translation is CASSLTGTADEQYF.

This clonotype was observed many times. The genes are TRBV24-1 and TRBJ2-7, with D hard to call. CDR1 KGHDR and CDR2 SFDVKD come from the germline V gene. The CDR3 runs to 13 residues. Trimming stripped 9 bases from V and 5 bases from J, with 16 bases between. CDR3 sequence reads: CATSGEVGDEQYF. The CDR3 DNA follows: TGTGCCACCTCAGGCGAAGTTGGGGACGAGCAGTACTTC.

This chain links TRBV5-1 with TRBJ2-2, with no clear D. The germline gives CDR1 SGHRS, CDR2 YFSETQ. The germline V and J ends were trimmed by 0 bases and 4 bases, with 10 bases remaining between them. The CDR3 has 15 residues. DNA of the CDR3: TGCGCCAGCAGCTTGGCCTGGCCGGGCACCGGGGAGCTGTTTTTT. Translating it yields CASSLAWPGTGELFF. The whole variable domain, filled in from reference TRBV5-1 and TRBJ2-2, reads KAGVTQTPRYLIKTRGQQVTLSCSPISGHRSVSWYQQTPGQGLQFLFEYFSETQRNKGNFPGRFSGRQFSNSRSEMNVSTLELGDSALYLCASSLAWPGTGELFFGEGSRLTVL.

This clonotype was counted many times. CDR3 sequence (DNA): TGTGCCAGCAGCCACAGACTAGCGGGAGCGGAGGAGACCCAGTACTTC. Its translation is CASSHRLAGAEETQYF. The J gene is TRBJ2-5, the V gene TRBV3-1, with 12 bases identical to TRBD2. The CDR3 has 16 amino acids. Germline-derived CDR1 and CDR2 are LGHDT and YNNKEL (reference sequence). V lost 3 bases, J lost 5 bases, and 7 bases stayed unmatched.

A single count supports this clonotype. The V gene is TRBV25-1, the J gene TRBJ2-5, with a tentative D call TRBD2 (5 bases). The V end lost 7 bases, the J end lost 4 bases, and 16 bases lay between the germline ends. Germline V gene data show CDR1 as MGHDK and CDR2 as SYGVNS. The CDR3 has 14 amino acids. The CDR3: CASNLRAEGETQYF. The CDR3 region has the DNA TGTGCCAGCAACCTCCGGGCCGAGGGAGAGACCCAGTACTTC.

Ten or more counts support this clonotype. The chain couples TRBV30 to TRBJ1-2; a possible D gene is TRBD1 (6 bases). With 3 bases removed from V and 2 bases from J, the gap between germline ends came to 13 bases. The CDR3 is made up of 14 amino acids. The germline V gene encodes CDR1 GTSNPN and CDR2 SVGIG (reference sequence). The CDR3 loop is CAWRAGAANYGYTF. In DNA form, the CDR3 reads TGTGCCTGGAGAGCAGGGGCTGCGAACTATGGCTACACCTTC.

Only a few counts were recorded for this clonotype. A much larger clone is a single base away; this may be a read error. The V call is TRBV12-3 or TRBV12-4, the J call TRBJ2-2; 8 bases agree with TRBD2. The CDR3 is 18 residues long. The CDR3 DNA is TGTGCCAGCAGTTTTGAGCGGGAGAGGGTCCGTGGCACCGGGGAGCTGGTTTTT. Its protein is CASSFERERVRGTGELVF.

This clonotype turned up a few times. The V and J genes are TRBV10-3 and TRBJ2-7, with 8 bases fitting TRBD1. CDR3 length: 13 amino acids. Losses at the gene ends were 6 bases for V and 6 bases for J; bases not matched to a gene: 7. CDR1 is ENHRY, CDR2 SYGVKD, per germline. For the CDR3, the DNA is TGTGCCATCAGCGAGGACAGGGCTGGCGAGCAGTACTTC. This translates into CAISEDRAGEQYF.

The table lists this clonotype with a few counts. This chain uses TRBV14 with TRBJ2-1; TRBD2 agrees at 11 bases. Germline CDR1 SGHDN, CDR2 FVKESK. Losses at the gene ends were 6 bases for V and 0 bases for J; bases not matched to a gene: 1. This CDR3 is 15 amino acids long. This chain's CDR3 is CASSSGRGSYNEQFF. CDR3 nucleotide sequence: TGTGCCAGCAGTAGCGGGAGGGGCTCCTACAATGAGCAGTTCTTC.

This clonotype was observed a handful of times. CDR3 DNA sequence: TGTGCCAGCAGCCCGGCCGGGACAAATTTCTACAATGAGCAGTTCTTC. Encoded protein: CASSPAGTNFYNEQFF. The genes are TRBV3-1 and TRBJ2-1, with D possibly being TRBD1 (6 bases). The V gene's germline CDR1 is LGHDT and CDR2 YNNKEL (reference sequence). This CDR3 contains 16 residues. V lost 4 bases and J 3 bases, leaving 16 bases between the germline ends.

This clonotype was seen repeatedly, ten times or more. The chain joins TRBV7-3 to TRBJ1-1; the D gene is possibly TRBD1 (5 bases). Germline CDR1 reads SGHTA; CDR2 reads FQGTGA. The CDR3 contains 13 residues. Trimming took off 4 bases at V and 6 bases at J, with 12 bases between the two ends. The CDR3 nucleotides read TGTGCCAGCAGCTCACTTTGGGGGTCTGAAGCTTTCTTT. This sequence encodes CASSSLWGSEAFF.

The chain combines TRBV9 with TRBJ2-7; D unresolved. CDR1 is SGDLS, CDR2 YYNGEE, per germline. The CDR3 covers 12 residues. Trimming pared 0 bases from V and 6 bases from J, leaving 7 bases between. The CDR3 DNA sequence: TGTGCCAGCAGCGTAGGACGCGGCGAGCAGTACTTC. It is translated as CASSVGRGEQYF.

The gene calls are TRBV7-4 and TRBJ2-7; 8 bases align to TRBD1. Unmatched junction bases numbered 17, after V lost 2 bases and J lost 5 bases. The CDR3 spans 18 residues. Germline V gene sequence: CDR1 SGHVT, CDR2 SQSDAQ. The CDR3 spells CASSLQGALYASFHEQYF. As DNA, the CDR3 is TGTGCCAGCAGCTTACAGGGGGCTCTATATGCCTCTTTCCACGAGCAGTACTTC.

This clonotype was recorded at least ten times. The V and J genes are TRBV29-1 and TRBJ1-1; no firm D call. The CDR3 spans 11 residues. The V gene lost 4 bases and the J gene lost 0 bases, with 3 bases spanning the gap. Germline CDR1 and CDR2: SQVTM and ANQGSEA. The CDR3 coding sequence is TGCAGCGTTGTATTGAACACTGAAGCTTTCTTT. This sequence encodes CSVVLNTEAFF.

This clonotype was counted only a few times. The chain carries TRBV24-1 and TRBJ2-2; 10 bases agree with TRBD1. V shed 10 bases, J shed 0 bases, and the junction held 10 bases outside the gene matches. CDR1 and CDR2 (germline): KGHDR, SFDVKD. The CDR3 totals 17 residues. The CDR3 here is CATVPGQGIPNTGELFF. The CDR3 DNA is TGTGCCACGGTGCCGGGACAGGGGATTCCGAACACCGGGGAGCTGTTTTTT.